The sequence of this T cell receptor (beta chain) was determined in a study of PD-1 blockade in classical Hodgkin lymphoma. Study background: Nivolumab was administered to patients intravenously at 3 mg/kg every 2 weeks.

Notes on the study in general: Whereas CD4+ TCR diversity had risen significantly by C4D1, CD8+ TCR diversity had not. It was among complete responders that baseline diversity resembled that of newly diagnosed patients.

Here immunoSEQ multiplex PCR was the method, and the copy in TCRdb shows in-frame clones only, minus some. The sample includes almost 100,000 clones, over 85% of them seen just once. Each and every patient relapsed after autologous stem cell transplantation, and patients got differing brentuximab vedotin exposure. The best responses consisted of complete response, partial response or progressive disease. Notes on this clone: Its antigen is not known.

This CDR3 region has 14 residues. Germline V gene data show CDR1 as WNHNN and CDR2 as SYGVQD (reference sequence). J was trimmed by 4 bases and V by 2 bases; bases with no gene match: 0. The TCR was taken from a human donor with classical Hodgkin lymphoma. The chain uses TRBV10-1 and TRBJ2-3, with 10 bases that match TRBD1. The material was peripheral blood mononuclear cells (PBMCs), obtained at baseline. The CDR3 DNA reads as TGCGCCAGCAGTGAGGACAGGGGGCCAGATACGCAGTATTTT. Translating it yields CASSEDRGPDTQYF.